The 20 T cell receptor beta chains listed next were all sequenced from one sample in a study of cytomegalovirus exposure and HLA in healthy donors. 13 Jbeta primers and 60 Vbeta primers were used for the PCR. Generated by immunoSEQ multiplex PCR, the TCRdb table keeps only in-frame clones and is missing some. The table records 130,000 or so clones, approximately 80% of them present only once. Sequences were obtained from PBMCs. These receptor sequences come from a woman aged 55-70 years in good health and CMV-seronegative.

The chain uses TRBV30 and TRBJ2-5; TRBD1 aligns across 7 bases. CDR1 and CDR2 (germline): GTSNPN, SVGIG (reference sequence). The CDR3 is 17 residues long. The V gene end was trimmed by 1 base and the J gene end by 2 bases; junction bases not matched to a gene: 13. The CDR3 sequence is CAWSDARTGLFQETQYF. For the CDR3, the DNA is TGTGCCTGGAGTGACGCCAGGACAGGACTTTTTCAAGAGACCCAGTACTTC.

The CDR3 spells CASSEMLAGGSYNEQFF. In DNA, the CDR3 is TGTGCCAGCAGTGAGATGCTAGCGGGAGGGTCCTACAATGAGCAGTTCTTC. V usage is TRBV25-1 and J usage is TRBJ2-1; TRBD2 matches at 12 bases. The CDR3 has 17 residues. Looked up from germline, CDR1 is MGHDK and CDR2 is SYGVNS. J lost 1 base, V lost 3 bases, and 4 bases had no gene match.

The CDR3 DNA reads as TGCGCCAGCAGTGAAAGTAGCGGGAGTGTAAGGGAGCAGTTCTTC. Residues: CASSESSGSVREQFF. This chain connects TRBV10-1 to TRBJ2-1, with 9 bases fitting TRBD2. The length of the CDR3 is 15 residues. The germline V gene has CDR1 WNHNN and CDR2 SYGVQD (reference sequence). Trimming took 3 bases from V and 10 from J; bases not matched to a gene: 10.

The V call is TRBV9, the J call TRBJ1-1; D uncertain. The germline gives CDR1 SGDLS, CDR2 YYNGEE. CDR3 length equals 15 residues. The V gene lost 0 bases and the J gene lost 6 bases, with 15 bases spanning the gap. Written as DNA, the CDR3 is TGTGCCAGCAGCGTAGCAGAAAATCTGGGCGCTGAAGCTTTCTTT. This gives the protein CASSVAENLGAEAFF.

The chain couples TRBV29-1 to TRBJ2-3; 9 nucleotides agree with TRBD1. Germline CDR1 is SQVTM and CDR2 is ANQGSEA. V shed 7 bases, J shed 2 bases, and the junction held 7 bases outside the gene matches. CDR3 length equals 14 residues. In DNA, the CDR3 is TGCAGCGCTGGGACAGGGCGAAACACAGATACGCAGTATTTT. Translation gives CSAGTGRNTDTQYF.

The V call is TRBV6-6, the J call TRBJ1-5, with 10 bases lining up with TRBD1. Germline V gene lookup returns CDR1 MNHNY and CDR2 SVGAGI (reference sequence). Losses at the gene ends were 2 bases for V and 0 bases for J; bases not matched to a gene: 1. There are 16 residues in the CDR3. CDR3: CASSYGTGVSNQPQHF. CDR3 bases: TGTGCCAGCAGTTACGGGACAGGGGTTAGCAATCAGCCCCAGCATTTT.

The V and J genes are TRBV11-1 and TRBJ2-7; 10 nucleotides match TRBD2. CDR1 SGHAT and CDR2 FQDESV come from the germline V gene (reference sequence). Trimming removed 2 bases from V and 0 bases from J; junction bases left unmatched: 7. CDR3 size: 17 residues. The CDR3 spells CASSLSSGGRSSYEQYF. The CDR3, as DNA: TGTGCCAGCAGCTTATCTAGCGGGGGCCGTAGCTCCTACGAGCAGTACTTC.

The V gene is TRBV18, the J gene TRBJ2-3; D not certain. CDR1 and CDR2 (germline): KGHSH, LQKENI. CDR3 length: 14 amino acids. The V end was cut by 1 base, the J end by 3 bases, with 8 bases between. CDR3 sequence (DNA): TGTGCCAGCTCACCACAGGTGGAGACAGATACGCAGTATTTT. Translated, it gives CASSPQVETDTQYF.

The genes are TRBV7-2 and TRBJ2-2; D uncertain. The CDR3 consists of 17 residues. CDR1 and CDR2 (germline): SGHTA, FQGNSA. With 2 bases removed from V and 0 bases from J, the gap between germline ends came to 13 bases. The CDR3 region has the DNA TGTGCCAGCAGCTTACGGGTCGGGTTCGCGAACACCGGGGAGCTGTTTTTT. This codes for CASSLRVGFANTGELFF.

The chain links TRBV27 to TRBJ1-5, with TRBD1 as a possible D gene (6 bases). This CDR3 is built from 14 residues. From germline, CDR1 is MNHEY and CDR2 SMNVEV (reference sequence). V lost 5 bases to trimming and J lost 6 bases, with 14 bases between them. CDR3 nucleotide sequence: TGTGCCAGCAGTCCGCAGGGGTACGTTCAGCCCCAGCATTTT. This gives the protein CASSPQGYVQPQHF.

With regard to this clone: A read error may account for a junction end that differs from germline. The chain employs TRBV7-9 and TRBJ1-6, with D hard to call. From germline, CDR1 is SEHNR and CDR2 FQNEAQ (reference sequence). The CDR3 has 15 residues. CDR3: CSSSLGRTTASPLHF. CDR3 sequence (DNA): TGTTCCAGCAGCCTTGGCCGAACCACCGCATCACCCCTCCACTTT.

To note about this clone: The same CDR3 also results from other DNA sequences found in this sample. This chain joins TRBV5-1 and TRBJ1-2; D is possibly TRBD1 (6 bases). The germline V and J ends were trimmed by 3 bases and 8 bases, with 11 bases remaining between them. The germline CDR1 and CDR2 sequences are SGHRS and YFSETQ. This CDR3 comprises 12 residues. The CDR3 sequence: CASSSGVWGYTF. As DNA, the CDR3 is TGCGCCAGCAGCTCAGGGGTCTGGGGCTACACCTTC.

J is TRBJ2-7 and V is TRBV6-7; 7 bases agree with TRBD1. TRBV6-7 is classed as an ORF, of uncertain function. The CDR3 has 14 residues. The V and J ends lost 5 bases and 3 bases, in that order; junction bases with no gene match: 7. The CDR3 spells CASSLGTALYEQYF. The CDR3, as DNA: TGTGCCAGCAGTCTCGGGACAGCTCTCTACGAGCAGTACTTC.

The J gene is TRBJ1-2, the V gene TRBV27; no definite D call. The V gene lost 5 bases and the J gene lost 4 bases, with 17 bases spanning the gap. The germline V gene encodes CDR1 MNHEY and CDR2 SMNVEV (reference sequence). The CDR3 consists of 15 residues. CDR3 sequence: CASSPTAWRVYGYTF. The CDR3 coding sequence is TGTGCCAGCAGTCCTACAGCGTGGCGGGTCTATGGCTACACCTTC.

CDR3: CASSLAANYGYTF. DNA of the CDR3: TGTGCCAGCAGCTTGGCGGCAAACTATGGCTACACCTTC. The chain is built from TRBV28 and TRBJ1-2; no reliable D call. This CDR3 has 13 amino acids. The V gene's germline CDR1 is MDHEN and CDR2 SYDVKM. V was trimmed by 6 bases and J by 2 bases, leaving 10 bases between them.

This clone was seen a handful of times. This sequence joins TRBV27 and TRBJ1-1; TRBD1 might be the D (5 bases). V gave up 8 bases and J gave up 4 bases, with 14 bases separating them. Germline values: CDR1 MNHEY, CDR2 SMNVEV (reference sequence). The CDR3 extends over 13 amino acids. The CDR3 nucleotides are TGTGCCAGCGGCGGCAGGGTCATCACTGAAGCTTTCTTT. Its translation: CASGGRVITEAFF.

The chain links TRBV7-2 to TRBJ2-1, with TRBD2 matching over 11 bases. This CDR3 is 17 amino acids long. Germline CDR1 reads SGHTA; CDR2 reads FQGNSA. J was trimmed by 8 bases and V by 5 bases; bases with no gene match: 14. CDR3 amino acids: CASSTFVLSGGGDEQFF. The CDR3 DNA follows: TGTGCCAGCAGCACCTTCGTCCTTAGCGGGGGGGGCGATGAGCAGTTCTTC. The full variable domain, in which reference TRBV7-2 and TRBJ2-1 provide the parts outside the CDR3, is GAGVSQSPSNKVTEKGKDVELRCDPISGHTALYWYRQSLGQGLEFLIYFQGNSAPDKSGLPSDRFSAERTGGSVSTLTIQRTQQEDSAVYLCASSTFVLSGGGDEQFFGPGTRLTVL.

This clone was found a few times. This chain's CDR3 is CASSLAGQKVNSPLHF. The CDR3 DNA is TGTGCCAGCAGCTTAGCGGGACAAAAAGTCAATTCACCCCTCCACTTT. The chain uses TRBV7-9 and TRBJ1-6; D may be TRBD1 (6 bases). CDR1 is SEHNR, CDR2 FQNEAQ, per germline (reference sequence). The CDR3 has 16 residues. V dropped 0 bases and J dropped 7 bases, with 13 bases sitting between them.

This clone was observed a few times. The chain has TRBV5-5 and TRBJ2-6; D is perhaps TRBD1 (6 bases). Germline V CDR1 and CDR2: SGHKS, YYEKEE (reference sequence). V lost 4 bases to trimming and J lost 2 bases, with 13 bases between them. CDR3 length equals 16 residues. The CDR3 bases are TGTGCCAGCAGCCTGGTGCGGACAGCTGGGGCCAACGTCCTGACTTTC. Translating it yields CASSLVRTAGANVLTF.

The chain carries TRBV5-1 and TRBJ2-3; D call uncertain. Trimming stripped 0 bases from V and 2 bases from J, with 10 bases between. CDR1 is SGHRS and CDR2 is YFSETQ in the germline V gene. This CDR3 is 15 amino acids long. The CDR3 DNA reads TGCGCCAGCAGCTTGGAGAGAGAATACACAGATACGCAGTATTTT. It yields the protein CASSLEREYTDTQYF. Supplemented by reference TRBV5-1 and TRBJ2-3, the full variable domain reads KAGVTQTPRYLIKTRGQQVTLSCSPISGHRSVSWYQQTPGQGLQFLFEYFSETQRNKGNFPGRFSGRQFSNSRSEMNVSTLELGDSALYLCASSLEREYTDTQYFGPGTRLTVL.